The present TCR beta chain was sequenced within a study of cytomegalovirus exposure and HLA in healthy donors. Whole-study results and caveats: Later analysis identified several of the most significant clusters that appeared linked to common viral pathogens. Presence/absence analysis assumed near-uniform sequencing depth across donors. Among TCR beta chains, those listed as cytomegalovirus-associated numbered around 180. The authors later found most CMV-associated TCR beta chains appeared HLA-restricted.

13 Jbeta primers and 60 Vbeta primers were used for the PCR. Assay: immunoSEQ multiplex PCR; the TCRdb copy retains only in-frame clones and omits some. This table holds tens of thousands of clones. To note about this clone: Its antigen is unidentified.

This CDR3 has 13 amino acids. Germline-derived CDR1 and CDR2 are SGHRS and YFSETQ. The trim removed 3 bases at V and 4 bases at J, leaving 2 bases unmatched. The TCR originated in a male donor in good health and CMV-seronegative. Source material: PBMCs. This sequence joins TRBV5-1 and TRBJ1-1, with 8 nucleotides matching TRBD1. In DNA, the CDR3 is TGCGCCAGCAGCTCTGACAGGGGCACTGAAGCTTTCTTT. As protein: CASSSDRGTEAFF. The full variable domain, in which reference TRBV5-1 and TRBJ1-1 provide the parts outside the CDR3, is KAGVTQTPRYLIKTRGQQVTLSCSPISGHRSVSWYQQTPGQGLQFLFEYFSETQRNKGNFPGRFSGRQFSNSRSEMNVSTLELGDSALYLCASSSDRGTEAFFGQGTRLTVV.